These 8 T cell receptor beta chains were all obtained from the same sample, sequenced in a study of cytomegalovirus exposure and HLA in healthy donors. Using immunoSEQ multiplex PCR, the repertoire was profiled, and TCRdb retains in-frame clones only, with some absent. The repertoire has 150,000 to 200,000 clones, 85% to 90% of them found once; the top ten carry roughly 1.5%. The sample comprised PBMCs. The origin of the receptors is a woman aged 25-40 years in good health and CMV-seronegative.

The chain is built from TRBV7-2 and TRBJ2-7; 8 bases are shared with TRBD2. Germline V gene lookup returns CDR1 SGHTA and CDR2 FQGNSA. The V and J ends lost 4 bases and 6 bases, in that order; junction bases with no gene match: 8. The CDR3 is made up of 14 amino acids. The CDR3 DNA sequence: TGTGCCAGCAGCTGGCGACTAGCGATTGGCGAGCAGTACTTC. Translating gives CASSWRLAIGEQYF.

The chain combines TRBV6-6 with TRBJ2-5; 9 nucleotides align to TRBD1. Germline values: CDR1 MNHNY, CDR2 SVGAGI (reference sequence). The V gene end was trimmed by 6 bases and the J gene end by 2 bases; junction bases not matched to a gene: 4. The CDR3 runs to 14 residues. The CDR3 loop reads CASRTGGRQETQYF. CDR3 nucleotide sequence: TGTGCCAGCAGGACAGGGGGGAGACAAGAGACCCAGTACTTC.

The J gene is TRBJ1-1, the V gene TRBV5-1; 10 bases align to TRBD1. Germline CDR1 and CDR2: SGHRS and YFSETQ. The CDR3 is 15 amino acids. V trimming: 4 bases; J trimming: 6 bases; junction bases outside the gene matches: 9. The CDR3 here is CASSINRDRGAEAFF. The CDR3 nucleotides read TGCGCCAGCAGCATAAACCGGGACAGGGGAGCTGAAGCTTTCTTT.

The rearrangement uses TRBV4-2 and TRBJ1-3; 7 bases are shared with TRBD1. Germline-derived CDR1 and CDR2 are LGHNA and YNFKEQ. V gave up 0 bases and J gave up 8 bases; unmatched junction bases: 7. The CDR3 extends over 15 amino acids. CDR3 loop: CASSQDGQVTDTIYF. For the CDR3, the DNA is TGTGCCAGCAGCCAAGACGGACAGGTTACGGACACCATATATTTT.

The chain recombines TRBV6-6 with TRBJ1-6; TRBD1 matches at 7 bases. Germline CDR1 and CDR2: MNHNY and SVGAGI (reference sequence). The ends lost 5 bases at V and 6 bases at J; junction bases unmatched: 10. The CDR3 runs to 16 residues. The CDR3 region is CASSPEGASVNSPLHF. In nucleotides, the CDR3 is TGTGCCAGCAGTCCAGAGGGGGCTTCCGTTAATTCACCCCTCCACTTT.

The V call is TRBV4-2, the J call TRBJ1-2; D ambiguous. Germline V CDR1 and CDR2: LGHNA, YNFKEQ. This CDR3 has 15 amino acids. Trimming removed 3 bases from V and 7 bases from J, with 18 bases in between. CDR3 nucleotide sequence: TGTGCCAGCAGCCAGAACCCCGGGAGCGATGTTGGCTACACCTTC. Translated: CASSQNPGSDVGYTF.

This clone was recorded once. The CDR3 here is CASGRTENTEAFF. The CDR3 nucleotides are TGTGCCAGCGGTAGGACAGAGAACACTGAAGCTTTCTTT. V is TRBV7-9 and J is TRBJ1-1; weak D call: TRBD1 (6 bases). Germline V gives CDR1 SEHNR, CDR2 FQNEAQ (reference sequence). Trimming left V 8 bases short and J 1 base short, with 11 bases between. This CDR3 has 13 amino acids.

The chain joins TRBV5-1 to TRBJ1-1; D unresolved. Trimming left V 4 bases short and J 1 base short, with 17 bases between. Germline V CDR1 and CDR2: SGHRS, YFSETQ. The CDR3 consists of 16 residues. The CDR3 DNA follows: TGCGCCAGCAGCGCCTTCGTGACATTTTCGAACACTGAAGCTTTCTTT. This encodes CASSAFVTFSNTEAFF.